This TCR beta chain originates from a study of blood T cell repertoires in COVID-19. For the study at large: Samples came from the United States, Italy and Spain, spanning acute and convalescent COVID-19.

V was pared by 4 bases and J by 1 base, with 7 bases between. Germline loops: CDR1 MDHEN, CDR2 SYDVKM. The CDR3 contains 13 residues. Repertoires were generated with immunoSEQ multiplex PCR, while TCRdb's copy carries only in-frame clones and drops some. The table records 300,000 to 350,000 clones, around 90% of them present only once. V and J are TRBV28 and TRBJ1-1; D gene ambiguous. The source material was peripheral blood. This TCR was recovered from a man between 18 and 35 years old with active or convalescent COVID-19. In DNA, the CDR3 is TGTGCCAGCAGTTCCCTCCGGAACACTGAAGCTTTCTTT. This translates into CASSSLRNTEAFF.